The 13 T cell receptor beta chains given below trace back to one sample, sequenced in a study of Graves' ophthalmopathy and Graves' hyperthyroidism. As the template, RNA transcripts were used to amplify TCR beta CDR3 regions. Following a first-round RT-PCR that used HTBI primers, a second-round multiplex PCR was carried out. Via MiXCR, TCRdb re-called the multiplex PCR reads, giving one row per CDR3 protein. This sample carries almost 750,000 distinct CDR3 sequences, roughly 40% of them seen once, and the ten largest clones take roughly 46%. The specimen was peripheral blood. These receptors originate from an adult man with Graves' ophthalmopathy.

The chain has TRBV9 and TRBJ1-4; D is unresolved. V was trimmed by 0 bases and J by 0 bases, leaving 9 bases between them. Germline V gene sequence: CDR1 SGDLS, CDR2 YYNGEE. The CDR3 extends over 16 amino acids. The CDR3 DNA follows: TGTGCCAGCAGCGTAGCTCAAGGCGCAACTAATGAAAAACTGTTTTTT. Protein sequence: CASSVAQGATNEKLFF.

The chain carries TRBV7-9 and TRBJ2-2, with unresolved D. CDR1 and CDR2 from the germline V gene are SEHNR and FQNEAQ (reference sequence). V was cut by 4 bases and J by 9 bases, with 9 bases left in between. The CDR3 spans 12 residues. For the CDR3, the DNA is TGTGCCAGCAGCTCGACTCCCAGGGAGCTGTTTTTT. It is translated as CASSSTPRELFF.

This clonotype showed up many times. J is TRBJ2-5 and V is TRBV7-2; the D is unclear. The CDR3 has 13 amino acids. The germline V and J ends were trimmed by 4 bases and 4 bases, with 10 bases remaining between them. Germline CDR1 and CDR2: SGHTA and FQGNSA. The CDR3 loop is CASSSTSRETQYF. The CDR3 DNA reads TGTGCCAGCAGCTCGACCAGTCGAGAGACCCAGTACTTC.

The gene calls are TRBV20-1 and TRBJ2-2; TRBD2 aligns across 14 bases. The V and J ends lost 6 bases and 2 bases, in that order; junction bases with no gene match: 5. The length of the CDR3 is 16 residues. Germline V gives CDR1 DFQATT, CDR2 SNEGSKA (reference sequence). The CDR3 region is CSARTSGGKNTGELFF. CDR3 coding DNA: TGCAGTGCCAGGACTAGCGGGGGGAAAAACACCGGGGAGCTGTTTTTT.

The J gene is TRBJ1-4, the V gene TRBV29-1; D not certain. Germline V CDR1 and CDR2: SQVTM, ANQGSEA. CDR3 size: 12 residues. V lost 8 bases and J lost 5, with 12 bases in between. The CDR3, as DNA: TGCAGCTTGGCCCGGGTGAATGAAAAACTGTTTTTT. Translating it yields CSLARVNEKLFF. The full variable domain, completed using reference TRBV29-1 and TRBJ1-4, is SAVISQKPSRDICQRGTSLTIQCQVDSQVTMMFWYRQQPGQSLTLIATANQGSEATYESGFVIDKFPISRPNLTFSTLTVSNMSPEDSSIYLCSLARVNEKLFFGSGTQLSVL.

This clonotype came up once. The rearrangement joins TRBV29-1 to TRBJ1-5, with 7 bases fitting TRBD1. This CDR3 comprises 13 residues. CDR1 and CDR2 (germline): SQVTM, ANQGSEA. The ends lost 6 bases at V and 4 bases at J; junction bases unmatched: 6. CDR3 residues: CSVGGTANQPQHF. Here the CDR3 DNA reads TGCAGCGTAGGCGGGACAGCAAATCAGCCCCAGCATTTT.

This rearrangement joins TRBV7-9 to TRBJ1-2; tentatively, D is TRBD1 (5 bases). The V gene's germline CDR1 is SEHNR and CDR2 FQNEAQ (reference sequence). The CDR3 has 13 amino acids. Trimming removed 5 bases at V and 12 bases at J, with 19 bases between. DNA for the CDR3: TGTGCCAGCAGCCGAGACAGAACCTCTGGAAACACCTTC. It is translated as CASSRDRTSGNTF.

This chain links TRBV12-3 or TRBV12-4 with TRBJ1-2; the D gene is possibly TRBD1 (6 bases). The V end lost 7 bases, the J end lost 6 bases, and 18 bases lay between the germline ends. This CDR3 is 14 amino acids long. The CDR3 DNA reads TGTGCCAGCACTACGCGGGGGGCTCGGAATGGCTACACCTTC. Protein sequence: CASTTRGARNGYTF.

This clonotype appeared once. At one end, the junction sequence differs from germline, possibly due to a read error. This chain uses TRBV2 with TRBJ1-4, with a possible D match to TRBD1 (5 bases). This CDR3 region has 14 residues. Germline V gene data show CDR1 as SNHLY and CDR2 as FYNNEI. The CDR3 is CAGSSRQINEKLFF. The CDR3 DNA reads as TGTGCCGGCAGCTCCAGACAGATTAATGAAAAACTGTTTTTT.

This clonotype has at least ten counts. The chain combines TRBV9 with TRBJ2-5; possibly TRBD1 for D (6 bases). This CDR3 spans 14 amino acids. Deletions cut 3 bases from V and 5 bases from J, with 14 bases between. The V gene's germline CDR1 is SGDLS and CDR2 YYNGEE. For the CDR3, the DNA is TGTGCCAGCAGCGCAAGGGGGTCGGCGGAGACCCAGTACTTC. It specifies CASSARGSAETQYF.

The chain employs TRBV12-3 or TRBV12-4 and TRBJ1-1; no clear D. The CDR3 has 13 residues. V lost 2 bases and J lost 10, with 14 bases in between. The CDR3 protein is CASSLRWGLVAFF. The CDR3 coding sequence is TGTGCCAGCAGTTTAAGATGGGGTTTGGTAGCTTTCTTT.

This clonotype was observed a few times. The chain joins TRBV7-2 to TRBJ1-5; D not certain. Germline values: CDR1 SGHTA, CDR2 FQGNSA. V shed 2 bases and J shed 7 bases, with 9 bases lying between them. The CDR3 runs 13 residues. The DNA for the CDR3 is TGTGCCAGCAGCTTATGGTCCGAACAGCCCCAGCATTTT. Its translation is CASSLWSEQPQHF.

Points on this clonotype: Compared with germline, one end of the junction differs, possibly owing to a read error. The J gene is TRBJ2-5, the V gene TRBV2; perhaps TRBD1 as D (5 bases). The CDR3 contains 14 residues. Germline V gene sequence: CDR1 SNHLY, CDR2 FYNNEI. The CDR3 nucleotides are TGTGCCAGCAGGGAAGTGACAGCCCAAGAGACCCAGTACTTC. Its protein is CASREVTAQETQYF.